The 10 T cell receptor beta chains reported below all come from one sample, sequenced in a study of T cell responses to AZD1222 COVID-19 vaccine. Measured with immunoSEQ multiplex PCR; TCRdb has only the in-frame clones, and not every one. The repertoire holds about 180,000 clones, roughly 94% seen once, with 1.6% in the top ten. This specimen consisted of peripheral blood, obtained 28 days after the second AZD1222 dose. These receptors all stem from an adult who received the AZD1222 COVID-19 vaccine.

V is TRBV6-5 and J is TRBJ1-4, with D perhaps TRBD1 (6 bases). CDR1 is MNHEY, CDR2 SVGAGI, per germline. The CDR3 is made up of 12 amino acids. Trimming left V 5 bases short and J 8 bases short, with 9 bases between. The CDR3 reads CASSTTGEKLFF. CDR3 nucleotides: TGTGCCAGCAGTACGACAGGAGAAAAACTGTTTTTT.

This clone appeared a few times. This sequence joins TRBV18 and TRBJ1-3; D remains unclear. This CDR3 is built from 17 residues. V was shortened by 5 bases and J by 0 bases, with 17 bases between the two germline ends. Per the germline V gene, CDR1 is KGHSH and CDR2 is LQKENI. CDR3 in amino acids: CASSGVVRTFSGNTIYF. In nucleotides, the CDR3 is TGTGCCAGCTCAGGAGTGGTCAGGACCTTCTCTGGAAACACCATATATTTT.

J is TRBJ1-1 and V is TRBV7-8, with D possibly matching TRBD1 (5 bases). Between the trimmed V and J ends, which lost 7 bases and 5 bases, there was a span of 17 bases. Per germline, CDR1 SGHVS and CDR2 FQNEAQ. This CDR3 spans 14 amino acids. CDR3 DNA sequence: TGTGCCAGCACCTCCCGGGTTGGGGGGACTGAAGCTTTCTTT. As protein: CASTSRVGGTEAFF.

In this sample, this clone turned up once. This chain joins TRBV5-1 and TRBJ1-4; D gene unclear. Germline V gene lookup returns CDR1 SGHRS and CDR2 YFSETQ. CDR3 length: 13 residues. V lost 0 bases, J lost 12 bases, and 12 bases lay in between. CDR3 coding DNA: TGCGCCAGCAGCTTGGCCGTAGATGTAGAACTGTTTTTT. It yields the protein CASSLAVDVELFF.

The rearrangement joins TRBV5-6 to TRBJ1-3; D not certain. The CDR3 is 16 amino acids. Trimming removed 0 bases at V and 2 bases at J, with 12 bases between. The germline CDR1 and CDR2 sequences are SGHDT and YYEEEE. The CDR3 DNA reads TGTGCCAGCAGCTTGGAGGTGCTCCAAGCTGGAAACACCATATATTTT. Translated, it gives CASSLEVLQAGNTIYF.

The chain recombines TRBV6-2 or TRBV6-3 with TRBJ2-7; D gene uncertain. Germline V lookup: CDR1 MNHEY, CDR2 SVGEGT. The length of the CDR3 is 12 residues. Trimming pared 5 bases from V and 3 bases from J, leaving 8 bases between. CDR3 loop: CASSPPYYEQYF. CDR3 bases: TGTGCCAGCAGTCCCCCCTACTACGAGCAGTACTTC.

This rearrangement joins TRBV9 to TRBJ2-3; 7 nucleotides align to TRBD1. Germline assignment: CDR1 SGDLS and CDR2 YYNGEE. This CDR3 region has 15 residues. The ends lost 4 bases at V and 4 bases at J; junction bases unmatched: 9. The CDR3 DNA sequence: TGTGCCAGCAGCCCCTTTCGAGGGGGCCCAGATACGCAGTATTTT. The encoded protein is CASSPFRGGPDTQYF.

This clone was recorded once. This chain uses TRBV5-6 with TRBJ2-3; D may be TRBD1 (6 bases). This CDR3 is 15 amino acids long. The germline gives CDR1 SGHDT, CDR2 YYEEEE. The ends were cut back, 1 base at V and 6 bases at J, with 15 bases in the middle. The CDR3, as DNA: TGTGCCAGCAGCTTGTTGGGGGCGCCAACCGATACGCAGTATTTT. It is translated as CASSLLGAPTDTQYF. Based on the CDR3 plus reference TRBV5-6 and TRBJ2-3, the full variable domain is DAGVTQSPTHLIKTRGQQVTLRCSPKSGHDTVSWYQQALGQGPQFIFQYYEEEERQRGNFPDRFSGHQFPNYSSELNVNALLLGDSALYLCASSLLGAPTDTQYFGPGTRLTVL.

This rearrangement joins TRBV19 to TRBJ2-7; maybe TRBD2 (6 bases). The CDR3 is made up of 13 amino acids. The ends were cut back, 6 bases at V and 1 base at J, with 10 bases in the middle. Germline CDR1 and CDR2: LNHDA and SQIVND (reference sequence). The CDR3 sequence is CASSTGGSYEQYF. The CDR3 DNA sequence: TGTGCCAGTAGCACCGGGGGATCCTACGAGCAGTACTTC.

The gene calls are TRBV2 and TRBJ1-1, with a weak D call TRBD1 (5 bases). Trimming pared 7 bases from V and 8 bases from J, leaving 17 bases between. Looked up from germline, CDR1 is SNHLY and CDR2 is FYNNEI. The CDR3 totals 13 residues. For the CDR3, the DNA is TGTGCCAGCACCCGAAACTTTCAGGGAGAAGCTTTCTTT. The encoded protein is CASTRNFQGEAFF. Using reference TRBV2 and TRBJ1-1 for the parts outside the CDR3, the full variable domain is EPEVTQTPSHQVTQMGQEVILRCVPISNHLYFYWYRQILGQKVEFLVSFYNNEISEKSEIFDDQFSVERPDGSNFTLKIRSTKLEDSAMYFCASTRNFQGEAFFGQGTRLTVV.